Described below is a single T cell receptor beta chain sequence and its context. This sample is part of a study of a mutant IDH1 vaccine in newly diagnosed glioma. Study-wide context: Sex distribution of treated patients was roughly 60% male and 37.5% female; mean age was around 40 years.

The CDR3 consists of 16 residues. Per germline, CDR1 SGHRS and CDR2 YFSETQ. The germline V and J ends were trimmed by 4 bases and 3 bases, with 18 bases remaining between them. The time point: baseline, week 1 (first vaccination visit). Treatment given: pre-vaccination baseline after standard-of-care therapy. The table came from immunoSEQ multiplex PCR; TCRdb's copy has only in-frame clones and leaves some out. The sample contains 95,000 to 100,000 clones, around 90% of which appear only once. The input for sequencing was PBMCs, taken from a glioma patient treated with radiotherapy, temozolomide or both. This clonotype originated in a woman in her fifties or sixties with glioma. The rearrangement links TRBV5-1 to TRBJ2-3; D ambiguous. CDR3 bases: TGCGCCAGCAGCCTGCTTCCTCCTCCCTCGACAGATACGCAGTATTTT. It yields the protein CASSLLPPPSTDTQYF.